This TCR beta chain was documented in a study of cytomegalovirus exposure and HLA in healthy donors. This clone was counted between two and nine times. The target antigen is unknown. Relative to the germline gene, one junction end is altered; a read error may explain this. Study conclusions and caveats: Further analysis, carried out later, found HLA-associated TCR beta chains more clonally expanded than equally common other chains. Exclusion applied to some V segments, including TRBV6-2 and TRBV6-3, as they were indistinguishable. In an earlier analysis, productive rearrangement rates for most beta V segments clustered near 87% or 30%.

Researchers ran the PCR with 60 Vbeta and 13 Jbeta primers. Profiling relied on immunoSEQ multiplex PCR, and the TCRdb table lists in-frame clones only, not all of them. The table records some 150,000 clones, about three quarters of them present only once. Germline CDR1 reads SSHAT; CDR2 reads FNYEAQ (reference sequence). CDR3 size: 14 residues. Material for sequencing was PBMCs. The chain combines TRBV7-7 with TRBJ2-2, with TRBD1 identical over 8 bases. The sequence was collected from a man aged 35-49 years in good health and CMV-seropositive. The CDR3 protein is CASSPGGWAGELFF. The DNA of the CDR3 is TGTGCTAGCAGTCCAGGGGGCTGGGCCGGGGAGCTGTTTTTT.